In its sample, the clone carrying this TCR beta chain was seen a few times. The CDR3 spans 17 residues. Germline assignment: CDR1 LNHDA and CDR2 SQIVND (reference sequence). V lost 5 bases, J lost 0 bases, and 16 bases lay in between. Data came from immunoSEQ multiplex PCR; TCRdb stores just in-frame clones and leaves some out. The table lists approximately 45,000 clones, approximately 80% of them singletons. The sample comes from a study of T cell changes during pregnancy in multiple sclerosis. The receptor's source is a female donor with multiple sclerosis, enrolled in a pregnancy study. Source: CD4+ T cells from peripheral blood mononuclear cells, taken before pregnancy. This chain uses TRBV19 with TRBJ2-2, with D tentatively TRBD1 (6 bases). CDR3 DNA sequence: TGTGCCAGTAGTTCGGGCAGGGGACGCGCGAACACCGGGGAGCTGTTTTTT. Translation: CASSSGRGRANTGELFF. Variable domain in full (rest from reference TRBV19 and TRBJ2-2): DGGITQSPKYLFRKEGQNVTLSCEQNLNHDAMYWYRQDPGQGLRLIYYSQIVNDFQKGDIAEGYSVSREKKESFPLTVTSAQKNPTAFYLCASSSGRGRANTGELFFGEGSRLTVL.